The 9 T cell receptor beta chains reported below all come from one sample, sequenced in a study of blood T cell repertoires in COVID-19 (dated by TCRdb to the early 2020s). To prepare the library, the immunoSEQ multiplex PCR assay was applied. TCRdb took this table from immuneACCESS and kept in-frame rearrangements with V and J called. Such tables lack part of the clones; where checked against another copy, unresolved V genes explain under half of the gap, and the rest is unexplained. In all, the sample holds about 250,000 clones, and 90% to 95% of those were seen once. The ten largest clones represent over 1.5% of the sample. The sequenced sample consisted of PBMCs or T cells enriched from blood (not recorded which). These TCRs come from a young woman who had recovered from COVID-19.

The genes are TRBV5-1 and TRBJ2-6, with a possible D match to TRBD1 (6 bases). V lost 0 bases, J lost 8 bases, and 15 bases lay in between. The germline V gene has CDR1 SGHRS and CDR2 YFSETQ. This CDR3 comprises 16 residues. CDR3 loop: CASSLAPQGDTNVLTF. The CDR3 coding sequence is TGCGCCAGCAGCTTGGCGCCACAGGGCGATACCAACGTCCTGACTTTC.

In its sample, this clone was seen once. Other DNA sequences in the sample encode the same CDR3. The chain combines TRBV7-9 with TRBJ1-2, with a possible D match to TRBD1 (6 bases). The germline gives CDR1 SEHNR, CDR2 FQNEAQ (reference sequence). The CDR3 totals 14 residues. Trimming cost V 4 bases and J 0 bases, with 9 bases left between them. This CDR3 is CASSSRTANYGYTF. CDR3 nucleotides: TGTGCCAGCAGCTCGCGGACAGCTAACTATGGCTACACCTTC.

The chain has TRBV3-1 (or the pseudogene TRBV3-2) and TRBJ1-2, with 8 bases fitting TRBD1. Trimming removed 1 base from V and 8 bases from J; junction bases left unmatched: 3. Germline V gene lookup returns CDR1 LGHDT and CDR2 YNNKEL (reference sequence). CDR3 size: 13 residues. In DNA form, the CDR3 reads TGTGCCAGCAGCCAAGGGACAGGGCTCGGCTACACCTTC. Protein sequence: CASSQGTGLGYTF.

The genes are TRBV20-1 and TRBJ2-3; TRBD2 matches 7 bases. CDR3 size: 11 residues. V dropped 7 bases and J dropped 3; count of bases not matched to a gene: 1. Germline V gene lookup returns CDR1 DFQATT and CDR2 SNEGSKA (reference sequence). The CDR3 bases are TGCAGTGTACTAGCGACAGATACGCAGTATTTT. Its protein is CSVLATDTQYF.

For the CDR3, the DNA is TGTGCCAGCAGTTCCCACACAGGGTGGGGCACCGGGGAGCTGTTTTTT. Its protein product is CASSSHTGWGTGELFF. The chain uses TRBV27 and TRBJ2-2; possible D gene TRBD1, 6 bases. V was shortened by 4 bases and J by 4 bases, with 16 bases between the two germline ends. The CDR3 consists of 16 residues. Germline V CDR1 and CDR2: MNHEY, SMNVEV (reference sequence).

With respect to this clone: Its ends do not fully match the called genes, so a read error is possible. The chain is built from TRBV5-1 and TRBJ1-6; D is ambiguous. The CDR3 totals 16 residues. Germline CDR1 SGHRS, CDR2 YFSETQ. The CDR3 bases are TGCGCCAGCACCTTGACCGCCGGAGGATATAATTCACCCCTCCACTTT. Amino acid sequence: CASTLTAGGYNSPLHF.

The rearrangement uses TRBV10-3 and TRBJ2-7; 7 nucleotides align to TRBD1. Germline CDR1 ENHRY, CDR2 SYGVKD. J lost 2 bases, V lost 8 bases, and 9 bases had no gene match. The CDR3 is 14 amino acids. The CDR3 DNA is TGTGCCATCGGCCGGGACAGAGGGGCCTACGAGCAGTACTTC. As protein: CAIGRDRGAYEQYF.

The chain joins TRBV7-9 to TRBJ1-6, with TRBD1 matching 7 bases. CDR1 SEHNR and CDR2 FQNEAQ come from the germline V gene (reference sequence). Trimming removed 5 bases from V and 8 bases from J; junction bases left unmatched: 9. The CDR3 runs 15 residues. This chain's CDR3 is CASSIDREPYSPLHF. The DNA of the CDR3 is TGTGCCAGCAGCATCGACAGGGAACCTTATTCACCCCTCCACTTT.

This clone appeared a single time. In DNA form, the CDR3 reads TGTGCCAGCAGTTTACTTGGACAGGGGCCCTCAAACAATCAGCCCCAGCATTTT. Translating it yields CASSLLGQGPSNNQPQHF. The genes are TRBV27 and TRBJ1-5, with 9 bases that match TRBD1. The CDR3 runs to 18 residues. In germline, CDR1 is MNHEY, CDR2 SMNVEV (reference sequence). Trimming took 2 bases from V and 3 from J; bases not matched to a gene: 11.